The 5 T cell receptor beta chains below come from one sample, sequenced in a study of Ad26.COV2.S vaccination and SARS-CoV-2 variants. The treatment: roughly 19 received Ad26.COV2.S at low or high dose, single or two shots; roughly five received placebo; per-sample allocation not given. Sample collection was performed on day 63 after the first vaccine or placebo injection. Here immunoSEQ multiplex PCR was the method, and the copy in TCRdb shows in-frame clones only, minus some. The sample has about 680,000 clones; 80% to 90% are singletons. Sequencing was performed on peripheral blood, taken in a trial of Ad26.COV2.S vaccine versus placebo. These receptors originate from a person aged 18-60 years who received the Ad26.COV2.S COVID-19 vaccine or a placebo.

The V and J genes are TRBV30 and TRBJ2-3, with 8 positions matching TRBD2. The CDR3 totals 15 residues. After removal of 1 base from V and 7 bases from J, the junction contained 10 bases not matched to a gene. Germline V gene data show CDR1 as GTSNPN and CDR2 as SVGIG (reference sequence). In DNA, the CDR3 is TGTGCCTGGAGTGGCAGCGGGAGAACGGTCTATACGCAGTATTTT. It codes for CAWSGSGRTVYTQYF.

The chain recombines TRBV15 with TRBJ2-5; D unresolved. The CDR3 consists of 11 residues. Germline V gene sequence: CDR1 LNHNV, CDR2 YYDKDF (reference sequence). Trimming cost V 3 bases and J 1 base, with 0 bases left between them. This chain's CDR3 is CATSSQETQYF. The CDR3 DNA sequence: TGTGCCACCAGCAGCCAAGAGACCCAGTACTTC.

This chain uses TRBV6-5 with TRBJ1-1, with a weak D call TRBD1 (5 bases). The CDR3 is 15 amino acids. With 3 bases removed from V and 1 base from J, the gap between germline ends came to 12 bases. Germline-derived CDR1 and CDR2 are MNHEY and SVGAGI. The CDR3 region has the DNA TGTGCCAGCAGTTATGAGGTCCAGGGGAACACTGAAGCTTTCTTT. Its translation: CASSYEVQGNTEAFF.

Concerning this clone: This specimen includes other DNA sequences encoding the same CDR3. This rearrangement joins TRBV7-9 to TRBJ2-3; unclear D gene. This CDR3 spans 14 amino acids. From germline, CDR1 is SEHNR and CDR2 FQNEAQ (reference sequence). V lost 2 bases and J 1 base, leaving 7 bases between the germline ends. The CDR3 sequence: CASSLWGGTDTQYF. CDR3 coding DNA: TGTGCCAGCAGCTTATGGGGTGGCACAGATACGCAGTATTTT.

J is TRBJ1-1 and V is TRBV9; TRBD1 matches at 7 bases. CDR3 size: 17 residues. The V and J ends lost 0 bases and 0 bases, in that order; junction bases with no gene match: 8. CDR1 is SGDLS and CDR2 is YYNGEE in the germline V gene. The CDR3 region has the DNA TGTGCCAGCAGCGTAGGTCTGGGGGGACAGCTGAACACTGAAGCTTTCTTT. It encodes CASSVGLGGQLNTEAFF.